A selection of T cell receptor beta chains follows, all from one sample in a study of beta chain features in type 1 diabetes. The method was immunoSEQ multiplex PCR; TCRdb's version includes in-frame clones alone and lacks a portion of them. The table shows about 930,000 clones, with 17% occurring only once. Material for sequencing was naive CD4+ T cells from blood. The receptors come from a woman aged 18-29 years in good health. Both conserved end residues are part of each CDR3. The D gene is left open where the match is weak. Some rows have no size entry. The others give once, few or many, or a class for an expanded clone.

len,j_gene,d_gene,v_gene,abundance,CDR3nt,CDR3aa
17,TRBJ2-1,TRBD1,TRBV19,.,TGTGCCAGTAGTCTTTGGACAGGGGCGGTATCCTACAATGAGCAGTTCTTC,CASSLWTGAVSYNEQFF
15,TRBJ1-5,.,TRBV6-6,few,TGTGCCAGCAGGGGGGCGGGGGCCAGCAATCAGCCCCAGCATTTT,CASRGAGASNQPQHF
13,TRBJ2-1,TRBD1,TRBV10-3,few,TGTGCCATCAGGGGACAGGGGTTCCATGAGCAGTTCTTC,CAIRGQGFHEQFF
15,TRBJ2-5,TRBD1,TRBV6-5,few,TGTGCCAGCAAACGCCCGGGACAGGGATTAGGGACCCAGTACTTC,CASKRPGQGLGTQYF
15,TRBJ2-7,.,TRBV7-9,.,TGTGCCAGCAGCCCCCGCGGGGGCCCTCTTTACGAGCAGTACTTC,CASSPRGGPLYEQYF
16,TRBJ2-7,TRBD2,TRBV7-2,few,TGTGCCAGCAGCTTAGGCAGACTAGCGGAAGCCTACGAGCAGTACTTC,CASSLGRLAEAYEQYF
12,TRBJ1-5,.,TRBV7-2,few,TGTGCCAGCAGCTTAAACAGGGAGCCCCAGCATTTT,CASSLNREPQHF
17,TRBJ1-5,.,TRBV9,.,TGTGCCAGCAGCGTAGGCGCGACAGCAAATAACAATCAGCCCCAGCATTTT,CASSVGATANNNQPQHF
13,TRBJ2-7,.,TRBV7-3,.,TGTGCCAGCAGCTTAGACGGCGGATACGAGCAGTACTTC,CASSLDGGYEQYF
14,TRBJ2-2,.,TRBV6-6,few,TGTGCCACCAAAGGGGCGGGTGGCACCGGGGAGCTGTTTTTT,CATKGAGGTGELFF
15,TRBJ2-7,.,TRBV15,.,TGTGCCACCAGCTCCGAGGGCCGGGGATCCTACGAGCAGTACTTC,CATSSEGRGSYEQYF
13,TRBJ2-3,.,TRBV7-2,.,TGTGCCAGCACCTCGTTTGTCACAGATACGCAGTATTTT,CASTSFVTDTQYF
15,TRBJ1-5,.,TRBV9,.,TGTGCCAGCAGCGTAGGGCCCAGGAGTAATCAGCCCCAGCATTTT,CASSVGPRSNQPQHF
13,TRBJ1-4,.,TRBV4-3,.,TGCGCCAGCAGCCAAGATCAGGCCGGAAAACTGTTTTTT,CASSQDQAGKLFF
15,TRBJ2-2,TRBD2,TRBV7-9,.,TGTGCCAGCAGCTTAGGCGGGAGTGGAACCGGGGAGCTGTTTTTT,CASSLGGSGTGELFF
12,TRBJ2-7,.,TRBV28,.,TGTGGAAGCCGCTCAAAAGGATACGAGCAGTACTTC,CGSRSKGYEQYF
15,TRBJ2-7,.,TRBV4-3,.,TGCGCCAGCAGCCAAGATCCCAGGGCAGGTTACGAGCAGTACTTC,CASSQDPRAGYEQYF
17,TRBJ2-7,TRBD2,TRBV7-3,few,TGTGCCAGCAGCCCCCTCGGTCGGCTAGCGGTTTTGGGCGAGCAGTACTTC,CASSPLGRLAVLGEQYF
14,TRBJ2-1,.,TRBV11-2,.,TGTGCCAGCAGCTTGTCGACAAAATACAATGAGCAGTTCTTC,CASSLSTKYNEQFF
10,TRBJ1-2,.,TRBV20-1,.,TGCAGTGCTAGTCTTGTGGGCTACACCTTC,CSASLVGYTF
14,TRBJ2-3,.,TRBV18,.,TGTGCCAGCTCATCCGGACAGAGCACAGATACGCAGTATTTT,CASSSGQSTDTQYF
16,TRBJ2-3,TRBD2,TRBV11-2,.,TGTGCCAGCAGCTTAGTTGCGGGAGTCTTCACAGATACGCAGTATTTT,CASSLVAGVFTDTQYF
14,TRBJ2-2,.,TRBV18,few,TGTGCCAGCTCACCCGATATAGGCGCCGGGGAGCTGTTTTTT,CASSPDIGAGELFF
12,TRBJ2-7,TRBD1,TRBV27,few,TGTGCCAGCAGTGGACAGGGGTACGAGCAGTACTTC,CASSGQGYEQYF
13,TRBJ1-1,.,TRBV29-1,few,TGCAGCGTTGGGCGTCGGCTGAACACTGAAGCTTTCTTT,CSVGRRLNTEAFF
15,TRBJ1-4,TRBD1,TRBV2,.,TGTGCCAGCACCGTACAGGGGAATCCTAATGAAAAACTGTTTTTT,CASTVQGNPNEKLFF
18,TRBJ2-3,.,TRBV4-3,.,TGCGCCAGCAGCCAAGGCCCCCCTGGAGCGGGCGTCACAGATACGCAGTATTTT,CASSQGPPGAGVTDTQYF
17,TRBJ2-6,.,TRBV23-1,.,TGCGCCAGCAGTCAATCGATTCGGAGGGCTGGGGCCAACGTCCTGACTTTC,CASSQSIRRAGANVLTF
16,TRBJ2-6,TRBD1,TRBV10-3,few,TGTGCCATCAGTGGGACAGGGGCCTCTGGGGCCAACGTCCTGACTTTC,CAISGTGASGANVLTF